A selection of T cell receptor beta chains follows, all from one sample in a study of T cell changes during pregnancy in multiple sclerosis. Produced via immunoSEQ multiplex PCR; TCRdb's table is partial and in-frame only. The data contain 50,000 to 70,000 clones, roughly nine tenths of them singletons. Sequencing was performed on CD8+ T cells from peripheral blood mononuclear cells, taken before pregnancy. Receptor source: a female donor with multiple sclerosis, enrolled in a pregnancy study. CDR3s include the opening cysteine and the closing phenylalanine or tryptophan. The order of the fields is clone size, D gene, J gene, V gene, CDR3 protein, CDR3 DNA. A D gene is named only where the DNA matches it firmly. Clone size is shown for a subset of rows, as once, few, many or a class of expanded clone.

.,.,TRBJ1-5,TRBV6-1,CASSEWQSQPQHF,TGTGCCAGCAGTGAATGGCAAAGTCAGCCCCAGCATTTT
few,.,TRBJ2-7,TRBV30,CAWSRGATYEQYF,TGTGCCTGGAGTCGGGGGGCCACCTACGAGCAGTACTTC
.,TRBD1,TRBJ1-6,TRBV28,CASSHRQGDSPLHF,TGTGCCAGCAGTCACCGACAGGGGGATTCACCCCTCCACTTT
.,TRBD1,TRBJ2-5,TRBV27,CASSAFDREEETQYF,TGTGCCAGCAGTGCATTCGACAGGGAAGAAGAGACCCAGTACTTC
.,TRBD1,TRBJ2-6,TRBV23-1,CASSQRPRDRVKSGANVLTF,TGCGCCAGCAGTCAACGACCCCGGGACAGGGTAAAATCTGGGGCCAACGTCCTGACTTTC
.,.,TRBJ1-6,TRBV4-2,CASSQDGGYLHF,TGTGCCAGCAGCCAAGATGGGGGGTACCTCCACTTT
.,TRBD1,TRBJ2-5,TRBV11-2,CASSLVGTGEETQYF,TGTGCCAGCAGCTTAGTAGGGACAGGGGAAGAGACCCAGTACTTC
.,.,TRBJ1-5,TRBV6-5,CASSQNSNQPQHF,TGTGCCAGCAGTCAAAATAGCAATCAGCCCCAGCATTTT
.,.,TRBJ1-1,TRBV11-3,CASSLGGAQAFF,TGTGCCAGCAGCTTAGGTGGGGCGCAGGCTTTCTTT
.,.,TRBJ2-1,TRBV7-6,CASSLGTYYNEQFF,TGTGCCAGCAGCTTGGGGACTTACTACAATGAGCAGTTCTTC
.,.,TRBJ1-1,TRBV7-9,CASSPPGFSTEAFF,TGTGCCAGCAGCCCGCCGGGGTTTTCCACTGAAGCTTTCTTT
.,.,TRBJ2-2,TRBV4-1,CASSQSTGELFF,TGCGCCAGCAGCCAGAGCACCGGGGAGCTGTTTTTT
.,.,TRBJ1-2,TRBV11-2,CASSLVAGRGYTF,TGTGCCAGCAGCTTAGTGGCGGGGAGGGGCTACACCTTC
few,.,TRBJ2-7,TRBV27,CASSSRSSYEQYF,TGTGCCAGCAGTTCCAGATCCTCCTACGAGCAGTACTTC
.,.,TRBJ2-7,TRBV29-1,CSVEELSQGLTPEQYF,TGCAGCGTTGAAGAACTATCACAGGGCCTTACCCCCGAGCAGTACTTC
.,.,TRBJ2-2,TRBV28,CASTTGAGELFF,TGTGCCAGCACTACCGGGGCCGGGGAGCTGTTTTTT
.,.,TRBJ2-3,TRBV7-9,CASSPDWGEDTQYF,TGTGCCAGCAGCCCGGACTGGGGGGAAGATACGCAGTATTTT
.,TRBD1,TRBJ1-2,TRBV9,CASSAQGQDGYTF,TGTGCCAGCAGCGCCCAGGGACAGGATGGCTACACCTTC
.,.,TRBJ1-1,TRBV27,CASSRAGLDTEAFF,TGTGCCAGCAGTCGTGCGGGGCTGGATACTGAAGCTTTCTTT
once,TRBD1,TRBJ1-1,TRBV19,CASSPNDRVIGNTEAFF,TGTGCCAGTAGTCCAAATGACAGGGTGATTGGGAACACTGAAGCTTTCTTT
.,.,TRBJ1-2,TRBV6-1,CASSDRNYGYTF,TGTGCCAGCAGTGACAGGAACTATGGCTACACCTTC
.,.,TRBJ2-7,TRBV4-1,CASSQGSGNYEQYF,TGCGCCAGCAGCCAAGGGTCAGGAAACTACGAGCAGTACTTC
.,.,TRBJ2-3,TRBV13,CASSRGSDTQYF,TGTGCCAGCAGCCGCGGTTCCGATACGCAGTATTTT
.,.,TRBJ1-1,TRBV7-3,CASSVQGPNTEAFF,TGTGCCAGCAGCGTACAGGGCCCGAACACTGAAGCTTTCTTT
.,TRBD2,TRBJ2-7,TRBV10-1,CASRGNPSGGIPGYEQYF,TGCGCCAGCAGGGGGAACCCTAGCGGGGGGATCCCGGGCTACGAGCAGTACTTC
.,TRBD2,TRBJ2-3,TRBV29-1,CSAMTSGGAVDTQYF,TGCAGCGCTATGACGAGCGGGGGGGCCGTGGATACGCAGTATTTT
.,TRBD1,TRBJ1-2,TRBV13,CASSFNRGSNGYTF,TGTGCCAGCAGTTTTAACAGGGGATCCAATGGCTACACCTTC
.,TRBD2,TRBJ2-7,TRBV28,CASREAGAAYEQYF,TGTGCCAGCAGAGAAGCGGGGGCGGCCTACGAGCAGTACTTC
.,TRBD1,TRBJ1-2,TRBV7-2,CASSLGFAMGQEANYGYTF,TGTGCCAGCAGCTTGGGGTTTGCAATGGGACAGGAAGCTAACTATGGCTACACCTTC
few,TRBD1,TRBJ1-1,TRBV7-8,CASSAALSQGIRTEAFF,TGTGCCAGCAGCGCGGCCCTTTCACAGGGGATCCGCACTGAAGCTTTCTTT
.,.,TRBJ2-7,TRBV4-1,CASSHPGESYEQYF,TGCGCCAGCAGCCATCCCGGGGAGTCCTACGAGCAGTACTTC
.,TRBD2,TRBJ2-3,TRBV4-2,CASSPPAGLTDTQYF,TGTGCCAGCAGCCCTCCAGCGGGGCTCACAGATACGCAGTATTTT
.,.,TRBJ2-7,TRBV9,CASSASGYPYEQYF,TGTGCCAGCAGCGCCTCAGGGTATCCCTACGAGCAGTACTTC
few,.,TRBJ1-1,TRBV6-5,CASSYSGSYTEAFF,TGTGCCAGCAGTTACTCGGGCAGCTACACTGAAGCTTTCTTT
.,TRBD1,TRBJ1-2,TRBV29-1,CSADRGPIYGYTF,TGCAGCGCTGACAGGGGGCCCATCTATGGCTACACCTTC
.,TRBD1,TRBJ1-2,TRBV7-9,CASSLSETGWIFGYTF,TGTGCCAGCAGCTTATCTGAGACAGGGTGGATTTTTGGCTACACCTTC
once,.,TRBJ1-2,TRBV27,CASGRQSYNYGYTF,TGTGCCAGCGGCAGACAGTCCTATAACTATGGCTACACCTTC
.,TRBD1,TRBJ2-1,TRBV29-1,CSVERYGQGYNEQFF,TGCAGCGTTGAGCGTTACGGACAGGGATACAATGAGCAGTTCTTC
once,.,TRBJ2-7,TRBV11-2,CASSSDGYEQYF,TGTGCCAGCAGCTCCGACGGGTACGAGCAGTACTTC
.,.,TRBJ1-5,TRBV6-6,CASSYSMEYQPQHF,TGTGCCAGCAGTTACTCGATGGAGTATCAGCCCCAGCATTTT
.,TRBD1,TRBJ1-3,TRBV9,CASSGGQGGGNTIYF,TGTGCCAGCAGCGGCGGACAGGGAGGAGGAAACACCATATATTTT
.,TRBD1,TRBJ1-5,TRBV19,CASTQTGGFQPQHF,TGTGCCAGTACTCAGACAGGGGGCTTTCAGCCCCAGCATTTT
once,.,TRBJ2-5,TRBV27,CASSGTAGLQETQYF,TGTGCCAGCTCTGGGACTGCGGGGTTACAAGAGACCCAGTACTTC
.,TRBD1,TRBJ1-2,TRBV5-1,CASSTGTDNYGYTF,TGCGCCAGCAGCACCGGGACAGATAACTATGGCTACACCTTC
.,TRBD1,TRBJ2-7,TRBV27,CASSLAGTGVSGQYF,TGTGCCAGCAGTTTAGCCGGGACAGGGGTTTCTGGGCAGTACTTC
.,TRBD1,TRBJ1-2,TRBV30,CARQGSSLDGYTF,TGTGCCCGACAGGGGTCGTCTTTGGATGGCTACACCTTC
.,TRBD1,TRBJ1-2,TRBV9,CASSVRGTGIDDGYTF,TGTGCCAGCAGCGTAAGGGGGACAGGGATAGACGATGGCTACACCTTC
.,.,TRBJ2-2,TRBV5-5,CASSFAGQGELFF,TGCGCCAGCAGCTTTGCAGGGCAAGGGGAGCTGTTTTTT
once,TRBD1,TRBJ1-4,TRBV13,CASSFGTAATNEKLFF,TGTGCCAGCAGCTTTGGGACAGCTGCAACTAATGAAAAACTGTTTTTT